This TCR beta chain was sequenced in a study of CD8 T cells in Susac syndrome. This clonotype was detected a few times. Antigen unknown. Per the germline V gene, CDR1 is GTSNPN and CDR2 is SVGIG (reference sequence). The CDR3 extends over 15 amino acids. V was cut by 0 bases and J by 1 base, with 12 bases left in between. Reverse transcription of roughly 0.45 to 1 ug RNA was performed with random hexamers. By means of immunoSEQ multiplex PCR, TCR beta CDR3 spanning 54 Vbeta and 13 Jbeta underwent amplification. TCRdb re-called the immunoSEQ multiplex PCR reads through MiXCR, storing one row per CDR3 protein. The sample has roughly 200,000 distinct CDR3 sequences; approximately 96% are singletons. Sequencing targeted TCR beta in T cells from blood (CD8+ and CD4+). Overall study findings and caveats: That the number of individuals in its TCR sequencing and HLA analysis was relatively small was acknowledged by the study.

This chain links TRBV30 with TRBJ1-1, with no clear D. This sequence originates from a human donor with multiple sclerosis. Material: CD4+ T cells from PBMCs. CDR3 sequence reads: CAWSVLPGGNTEAFF. The CDR3 DNA reads TGTGCCTGGAGTGTATTACCAGGCGGGAACACTGAAGCTTTCTTT.